The source of this T cell receptor (beta chain) is a study of OX40 agonist ivuxolimab in advanced cancers. The table came from immunoSEQ multiplex PCR; TCRdb's copy has only in-frame clones and leaves some out. The sample has tens of thousands of clones, over 80% seen once. V lost 1 base to trimming and J lost 0 bases; unmatched junction nucleotides: 0. Germline V gene lookup returns CDR1 SGDLS and CDR2 YYNGEE. The CDR3 is 14 amino acids. This chain uses TRBV9 with TRBJ2-7; TRBD2 matches at 8 bases. This receptor was identified in an adult with an advanced solid tumor such as melanoma, head and neck, liver or kidney cancer. Source: CD4+ or CD8+ T cells sorted from blood, taken in a trial of the OX40 agonist ivuxolimab. The CDR3: CASSVSGGSYEQYF. For the CDR3, the DNA is TGTGCCAGCAGCGTAAGCGGGGGCTCCTACGAGCAGTACTTC.